This entry features one T cell receptor (beta chain) sequence. Its specificity is not known. PCR was performed using 60 Vbeta and 13 Jbeta primers. The protocol was immunoSEQ multiplex PCR, while the TCRdb copy is restricted to in-frame clones and leaves out a portion. The profile shows some 130,000 clones, roughly 82% of them singletons. Germline lookup yields CDR1 MNHEY and CDR2 SVGAGI. V lost 5 bases, J lost 4 bases, and 17 bases lay in between. CDR3 length: 15 amino acids. The source of the sample is a study of cytomegalovirus exposure and HLA in healthy donors. Findings of the study overall: Per published accounts, TCR beta sequences correctly predicted the HLA-A and HLA-B alleles of most subjects.

This chain links TRBV6-5 with TRBJ2-5; TRBD2 might be the D (5 bases). The source of this sequence is a male donor in good health and CMV-seropositive. Sequencing input: PBMCs. The CDR3: CASSLRASRGETQYF. The CDR3 DNA sequence: TGTGCCAGCAGTCTGCGGGCTTCCCGGGGAGAGACCCAGTACTTC.